What follows are 23 T cell receptor beta chains derived from one specimen sequenced in a study of cytomegalovirus exposure and HLA in healthy donors. Vbeta (60) and Jbeta (13) primers were used in the PCR. Only in-frame clones appear in the TCRdb table, and some are missing; sequencing was by immunoSEQ multiplex PCR. Of about 110,000 clones detected, roughly four fifths appear once; the ten largest clones hold under 7.5%. Sequencing used PBMCs. The receptors here all came from a woman aged 45 to 65 in good health and CMV-seropositive.

CDR3 sequence (DNA): TGTGCCAGCAGCCGGACAGGGCTCTACGAGCAGTACTTC. This codes for CASSRTGLYEQYF. This chain uses TRBV9 with TRBJ2-7; TRBD1 aligns across 8 bases. The V and J ends lost 4 bases and 3 bases, in that order; junction bases with no gene match: 3. This CDR3 comprises 13 residues. Germline CDR1 SGDLS, CDR2 YYNGEE. The complete variable domain, with remaining parts taken from reference TRBV9 and TRBJ2-7, reads DSGVTQTPKHLITATGQRVTLRCSPRSGDLSVYWYQQSLDQGLQFLIQYYNGEERAKGNILERFSAQQFPDLHSELNLSSLELGDSALYFCASSRTGLYEQYFGPGTRLTVT.

The chain joins TRBV28 to TRBJ1-2; D is uncertain. V was trimmed by 3 bases and J by 5 bases, leaving 7 bases between them. The CDR3 totals 12 residues. Per germline, CDR1 MDHEN and CDR2 SYDVKM. CDR3 sequence: CASSFMEYGYTF. CDR3 bases: TGTGCCAGCAGTTTTATGGAGTATGGCTACACCTTC.

In regard to this clone: The junction shows a germline mismatch at one end, possibly a read error. The J gene is TRBJ1-6, the V gene TRBV6-5; no definite D call. CDR3 length equals 15 residues. Germline assignment: CDR1 MNHEY and CDR2 SVGAGI. This CDR3 reads CTSSYSADPNSPLHF. CDR3 bases: TGTACCAGCAGTTACTCTGCAGATCCCAATTCACCCCTCCACTTT.

The chain links TRBV7-2 to TRBJ1-1, with 7 nucleotides matching TRBD1. Looked up from germline, CDR1 is SGHTA and CDR2 is FQGNSA. The CDR3 runs 14 residues. V lost 5 bases to trimming and J lost 11 bases; unmatched junction nucleotides: 14. Written as DNA, the CDR3 is TGTGCCAGCAGCCCCTGGGTGGGGCAGGGGGACGCTTTCTTT. It translates to CASSPWVGQGDAFF.

The V gene is TRBV5-1, the J gene TRBJ2-3; unclear D gene. This CDR3 has 13 amino acids. Trimming shortened V by 3 bases and J by 4 bases, and 9 bases separated the two germline ends. CDR1 is SGHRS, CDR2 YFSETQ, per germline. The CDR3 region has the DNA TGCGCCAGCAGCTCTGTAACTGCAGATACGCAGTATTTT. This encodes CASSSVTADTQYF.

This clone came up a few times. V and J are TRBV5-1 and TRBJ1-3; possibly TRBD1 for D (6 bases). Looked up from germline, CDR1 is SGHRS and CDR2 is YFSETQ. Trimming stripped 4 bases from V and 2 bases from J, with 10 bases between. The CDR3 contains 14 residues. CDR3: CASSEAGAGNTIYF. CDR3 bases: TGCGCCAGCAGCGAGGCAGGGGCTGGAAACACCATATATTTT.

The J gene is TRBJ1-1, the V gene TRBV4-2, with 8 nucleotides matching TRBD1. V shed 3 bases and J 9 bases; nucleotides not matched to a gene: 9. The germline CDR1 and CDR2 sequences are LGHNA and YNFKEQ. This CDR3 has 14 amino acids. The CDR3: CASSHGTGTYQAFF. The CDR3 nucleotides read TGTGCCAGCAGCCACGGGACAGGCACTTACCAAGCTTTCTTT.

This clone was found a few times. V is TRBV25-1 and J is TRBJ1-2; TRBD1 aligns across 7 bases. Germline-derived CDR1 and CDR2 are MGHDK and SYGVNS. CDR3 length: 15 amino acids. Trimming took 0 bases from V and 6 from J; bases not matched to a gene: 7. DNA of the CDR3: TGTGCCAGCAGTGAATACGCGACAGGGAACGATGGCTACACCTTC. Translation: CASSEYATGNDGYTF.

The chain carries TRBV2 and TRBJ1-2; 7 nucleotides agree with TRBD1. V trimming: 2 bases; J trimming: 8 bases; junction bases outside the gene matches: 11. The CDR3 spans 15 residues. Germline CDR1 and CDR2: SNHLY and FYNNEI. CDR3 residues: CASSEFVMRGQGYTF. CDR3 DNA sequence: TGTGCCAGCAGTGAATTCGTTATGAGGGGGCAAGGCTACACCTTC. The complete variable domain, with remaining parts taken from reference TRBV2 and TRBJ1-2, reads EPEVTQTPSHQVTQMGQEVILRCVPISNHLYFYWYRQILGQKVEFLVSFYNNEISEKSEIFDDQFSVERPDGSNFTLKIRSTKLEDSAMYFCASSEFVMRGQGYTFGSGTRLTVV.

This clone was recorded a few times. The V call is TRBV7-9, the J call TRBJ1-2; 7 bases match TRBD1. Germline loops: CDR1 SEHNR, CDR2 FQNEAQ (reference sequence). This CDR3 spans 16 amino acids. The ends lost 2 bases at V and 6 bases at J; junction bases unmatched: 12. Written as DNA, the CDR3 is TGTGCCAGCAGCTTAAAGGGGGCGGCCGTGAAAGATGGCTACACCTTC. Its protein is CASSLKGAAVKDGYTF.

This sequence joins TRBV30 and TRBJ1-3; D is unclear. V lost 4 bases and J 0 bases, leaving 19 bases between the germline ends. From germline, CDR1 is GTSNPN and CDR2 SVGIG (reference sequence). The CDR3 is 17 residues long. The CDR3 loop is CAWIPNVELISGNTIYF. CDR3 nucleotide sequence: TGTGCCTGGATCCCAAATGTGGAACTAATCTCTGGAAACACCATATATTTT.

DNA for the CDR3: TGTGCCAGCAGCTTAGGGACAGGGGAGGATGAGCAGTTCTTC. This encodes CASSLGTGEDEQFF. The V call is TRBV11-2, the J call TRBJ2-1; TRBD1 matches at 9 bases. Trimming removed 1 base from V and 8 bases from J; junction bases left unmatched: 3. Germline CDR1 SGHAT, CDR2 FQNNGV. The CDR3 consists of 14 residues.

The chain has TRBV6-5 and TRBJ1-6; D is perhaps TRBD1 (5 bases). The germline V gene has CDR1 MNHEY and CDR2 SVGAGI. Trimming shortened V by 6 bases and J by 6 bases, and 9 bases separated the two germline ends. The CDR3 is 13 amino acids. As DNA, the CDR3 is TGTGCCAGCAGCGACAGCGTTAATTCACCCCTCCACTTT. Its protein product is CASSDSVNSPLHF.

On this clone itself: One base separates it from a far larger clone, so it is likely a read error. This chain connects TRBV5-6 to TRBJ2-3, with 13 bases that match TRBD2. V shed 4 bases, J shed 1 base, and the junction held 0 bases outside the gene matches. The V gene's germline CDR1 is SGHDT and CDR2 YYEEEE. This CDR3 comprises 15 residues. The CDR3 DNA sequence: TGTGCCAGCAGCGGACTAGCGGGGGGCACAGATACGCAGTATTTT. Translation: CASSGLAGGTDTQYF.

The V gene is TRBV5-1, the J gene TRBJ2-1; 11 bases line up with TRBD2. The J segment lost 4 bases and the V segment lost 5 bases, leaving 8 bases of the junction unmatched. The germline CDR1 and CDR2 sequences are SGHRS and YFSETQ. The CDR3 extends over 16 amino acids. CDR3 coding DNA: TGCGCCAGCAGGCCCACTAGCGGGGGACCGTACAATGAGCAGTTCTTC. This gives the protein CASRPTSGGPYNEQFF. Drawing the rest from reference TRBV5-1 and TRBJ2-1, the complete variable domain is KAGVTQTPRYLIKTRGQQVTLSCSPISGHRSVSWYQQTPGQGLQFLFEYFSETQRNKGNFPGRFSGRQFSNSRSEMNVSTLELGDSALYLCASRPTSGGPYNEQFFGPGTRLTVL.

Note on this clone: Mismatch with germline at one junction end may stem from a read error. The chain employs TRBV5-1 and TRBJ1-1, with TRBD1 matching over 9 bases. From germline, CDR1 is SGHRS and CDR2 YFSETQ. CDR3 length: 15 amino acids. CDR3 sequence reads: CVSSFRTGANTEAFF. DNA for the CDR3: TGCGTCAGCAGCTTTCGGACAGGGGCGAACACTGAAGCTTTCTTT.

There are a few counts of this clone. This chain joins TRBV5-4 and TRBJ1-4, with D possibly TRBD1 on 6 matching bases. This CDR3 spans 13 amino acids. Germline V gene sequence: CDR1 SGHNT, CDR2 YYREEE (reference sequence). The V end lost 2 bases, the J end lost 7 bases, and 9 bases lay between the germline ends. CDR3 protein: CASSLQGSEKLFF. CDR3 nucleotides: TGTGCCAGCAGCTTACAGGGCAGTGAAAAACTGTTTTTT.

The chain has TRBV4-1 and TRBJ1-5, with D maybe TRBD1 (5 bases). Trimming removed 2 bases from V and 0 bases from J, with 8 bases in between. Germline V gives CDR1 MGHRA, CDR2 YSYEKL. This CDR3 comprises 15 residues. DNA for the CDR3: TGCGCCAGCAGCCAAACACAGGTTAGCAATCAGCCCCAGCATTTT. Its translation is CASSQTQVSNQPQHF.

The gene calls are TRBV27 and TRBJ1-4; maybe TRBD1 (5 bases). This CDR3 has 13 amino acids. The germline gives CDR1 MNHEY, CDR2 SMNVEV (reference sequence). Trimming took off 4 bases at V and 10 bases at J, with 13 bases between the two ends. The CDR3: CASSWGGEGKLFF. In DNA, the CDR3 is TGTGCCAGCAGTTGGGGCGGGGAGGGAAAACTGTTTTTT.

V usage is TRBV7-2 and J usage is TRBJ2-3; D perhaps matches TRBD1 (6 bases). Germline CDR1 is SGHTA and CDR2 is FQGNSA. Trimming stripped 5 bases from V and 3 bases from J, with 15 bases between. The CDR3 length is 15 residues. CDR3 amino acids: CASSPRTALTDTQYF. In DNA, the CDR3 is TGTGCCAGCAGCCCTAGGACAGCCTTAACAGATACGCAGTATTTT. The full variable domain, its missing parts supplied by reference TRBV7-2 and TRBJ2-3, is GAGVSQSPSNKVTEKGKDVELRCDPISGHTALYWYRQSLGQGLEFLIYFQGNSAPDKSGLPSDRFSAERTGGSVSTLTIQRTQQEDSAVYLCASSPRTALTDTQYFGPGTRLTVL.

The chain joins TRBV11-2 to TRBJ2-7, with 8 bases aligning to TRBD2. This CDR3 spans 16 amino acids. The germline V gene has CDR1 SGHAT and CDR2 FQNNGV. V dropped 5 bases and J dropped 0; count of bases not matched to a gene: 9. CDR3 bases: TGTGCCAGCAGCGTATTGGGAGGGACTAGCTCCTACGAGCAGTACTTC. Translated: CASSVLGGTSSYEQYF.

This clone was found a few times. The chain combines TRBV28 with TRBJ1-5; tentative D call: TRBD1 (5 bases). Germline CDR1 is MDHEN and CDR2 is SYDVKM. This CDR3 comprises 13 residues. With 9 bases removed from V and 6 bases from J, the gap between germline ends came to 15 bases. In nucleotides, the CDR3 is TGTGCCAGTTGTTCCCCGGGGGGTCAGCCCCAGCATTTT. Protein sequence: CASCSPGGQPQHF.

The chain is built from TRBV9 and TRBJ2-4; 8 nucleotides match TRBD2. The CDR3 runs 15 residues. The germline gives CDR1 SGDLS, CDR2 YYNGEE. V trimming: 0 bases; J trimming: 9 bases; junction bases outside the gene matches: 8. The CDR3, as DNA: TGTGCCAGCAGCGTAGAAGGGGCGGGAGGTGGCATTCAGTACTTC. The encoded protein is CASSVEGAGGGIQYF.